These 6 T cell receptor beta chains came from one sample sequenced in a study of T cells in Graves' hyperthyroidism and ophthalmopathy. RNA transcripts provided the source from which TCR beta CDR3 regions were amplified. The HTBI primer set served for first-round RT-PCR of the TCR CDR3. TCRdb called the multiplex PCR reads again in MiXCR, with one record for every CDR3 protein. This table has around 450,000 distinct CDR3 sequences, around 13% appearing once. The sequenced material came from blood. The source of these receptors is a woman under 30 with Graves' hyperthyroidism.

This clonotype was detected a few times. The genes are TRBV10-3 and TRBJ2-3, with D unclear. CDR3 size: 14 residues. Germline V gene sequence: CDR1 ENHRY, CDR2 SYGVKD. V dropped 8 bases and J dropped 2 bases, with 14 bases sitting between them. In DNA, the CDR3 is TGTGCCATCTCCGCCGGCGGAAACACAGATACGCAGTATTTT. It yields the protein CAISAGGNTDTQYF.

The chain links TRBV2 to TRBJ2-1; 12 bases are shared with TRBD2. This CDR3 comprises 15 residues. The germline gives CDR1 SNHLY, CDR2 FYNNEI. V lost 4 bases and J lost 5; bases outside the gene matches: 3. The CDR3 loop is CASSARTSGDNEQFF. DNA for the CDR3: TGTGCCAGCAGTGCCCGGACTAGCGGGGACAATGAGCAGTTCTTC.

At least ten counts were recorded for this clonotype. Here the CDR3 reads CASSPGTFTYEQYF. In nucleotides, the CDR3 is TGTGCCAGCAGTCCCGGGACATTTACCTACGAGCAGTACTTC. This chain connects TRBV28 to TRBJ2-7, with TRBD1 as a possible D gene (6 bases). The CDR3 runs to 14 residues. The V end lost 5 bases, the J end lost 2 bases, and 13 bases lay between the germline ends. Germline CDR1 MDHEN, CDR2 SYDVKM.

Ten or more counts support this clonotype. V and J are TRBV7-4 and TRBJ1-5, with D possibly matching TRBD1 (5 bases). V was pared by 1 base and J by 0 bases, with 10 bases between. CDR3 length: 16 residues. In germline, CDR1 is SGHVT, CDR2 SQSDAQ. CDR3 coding DNA: TGTGCCAGCAGCTTAGTTCCAGGGCTTAGCAATCAGCCCCAGCATTTT. Translated, it gives CASSLVPGLSNQPQHF.

This clonotype was detected once. The chain has TRBV14 and TRBJ1-2, with D uncertain. The CDR3 has 12 amino acids. The germline CDR1 and CDR2 sequences are SGHDN and FVKESK. Between the trimmed V and J ends, which lost 1 base and 7 bases, there was a span of 7 bases. The CDR3 sequence: CASSQVNGGYTF. In DNA form, the CDR3 reads TGTGCCAGCAGCCAAGTAAATGGTGGCTACACCTTC.

The chain is built from TRBV28 and TRBJ2-3; no definite D call. Germline lookup yields CDR1 MDHEN and CDR2 SYDVKM. The CDR3 consists of 12 residues. Trimming took 5 bases from V and 7 from J, leaving 10 bases between them. The CDR3: CASSPEWYTQYF. Written as DNA, the CDR3 is TGTGCCAGCAGTCCCGAGTGGTATACGCAGTATTTT.